The present entry profiles one TCR beta chain with its context. What it binds is not known. An end of the junction differs from the germline gene, which may be a read error. The sample belongs to a study of metastatic and nonmetastatic thyroid tumors. Study-level information: Comparison of repertoires was carried out across blood and tumor or nodule tissue from malignant and benign thyroid patients.

All patients reached thyroid surgery having received no treatment beforehand. The authors' processing: A papillary thyroid cancer distant-metastasis classifier was built from CDR3 differences across clinicopathological groups. TCRdb redid the clone calls on the PCR reads using MiXCR. The V and J calls were not made by the authors but by TCRdb's processing. The sample consists of thousands of clones, 30% to 40% of them appearing once. Germline V lookup: CDR1 SNHLY, CDR2 FYNNEI. The CDR3 loop spans 14 amino acids. Regarding the study as a whole: Benign nodules were reported to have significantly lower TCR beta diversity than malignant thyroid tumors, in blood and tumor.

This receptor was obtained from a female donor with papillary thyroid cancer or a benign thyroid nodule (not recorded which). Some clones in this sample may be carry-over from other donors' samples. The sample consisted of adjacent normal tissue. The V call is TRBV2, the J call TRBJ1-1; D is unclear. The CDR3 nucleotides read TGTGCCAGCAGTGAAGCGCTTCCGGGCACTGAAGCTCTCTTT. Encoded protein: CASSEALPGTEALF. Variable domain in full (rest from reference TRBV2 and TRBJ1-1): EPEVTQTPSHQVTQMGQEVILRCVPISNHLYFYWYRQILGQKVEFLVSFYNNEISEKSEIFDDQFSVERPDGSNFTLKIRSTKLEDSAMYFCASSEALPGTEALFGQGTRLTVV.